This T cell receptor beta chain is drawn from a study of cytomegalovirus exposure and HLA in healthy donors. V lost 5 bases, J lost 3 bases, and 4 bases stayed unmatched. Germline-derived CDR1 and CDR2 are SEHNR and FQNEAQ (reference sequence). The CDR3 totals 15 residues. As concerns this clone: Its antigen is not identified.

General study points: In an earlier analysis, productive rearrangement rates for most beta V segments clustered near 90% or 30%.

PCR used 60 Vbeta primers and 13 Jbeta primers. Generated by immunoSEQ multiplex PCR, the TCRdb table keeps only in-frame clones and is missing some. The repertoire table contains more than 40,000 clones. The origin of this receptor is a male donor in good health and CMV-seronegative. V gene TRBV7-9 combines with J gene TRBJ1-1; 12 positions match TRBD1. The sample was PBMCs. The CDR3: CASSKGTGGYTEAFF. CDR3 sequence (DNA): TGTGCCAGCAGCAAAGGGACAGGGGGCTACACTGAAGCTTTCTTT.